A single sample is the source of the 13 T cell receptor beta chains below, sequenced in a study of vaccination effects on CD4 cells after COVID-19. Before sequencing, viral peptide pools were used by the ViraFEST assay to expand antigen-specific CD4+ T cells. It was after approximately 11 days of culture that CD4+ T cells were isolated. All vaccine recipients tested negative for nucleocapsid antibodies and had never contracted SARS-CoV-2 infection. Their target antigens are unknown. Data came from immunoSEQ multiplex PCR; TCRdb stores just in-frame clones and leaves some out. The sample carries approximately 40,000 clones, more than 60% recorded once. The source material was CD4+ T cells from PBMCs cultured with SARS-CoV-2 spike peptides, sampled before COVID-19 vaccination. These receptors originate from a human donor who received a COVID-19 vaccine.

This chain connects TRBV28 to TRBJ2-3; 8 bases agree with TRBD1. The CDR3 totals 14 residues. The ends lost 5 bases at V and 2 bases at J; junction bases unmatched: 3. Germline assignment: CDR1 MDHEN and CDR2 SYDVKM. DNA for the CDR3: TGTGCCAGCAGTGGGACAGGAGACACAGATACGCAGTATTTT. Residues: CASSGTGDTDTQYF. Full variable domain (remainder filled in from reference TRBV28 and TRBJ2-3): DVKVTQSSRYLVKRTGEKVFLECVQDMDHENMFWYRQDPGLGLRLIYFSYDVKMKEKGDIPEGYSVSREKKERFSLILESASTNQTSMYLCASSGTGDTDTQYFGPGTRLTVL.

V gene TRBV3-1 (or the pseudogene TRBV3-2) combines with J gene TRBJ1-3; no definite D call. CDR3 length: 14 residues. The germline V gene has CDR1 LGHDT and CDR2 YNNKEL (reference sequence). Trimming pared 4 bases from V and 0 bases from J, leaving 7 bases between. As DNA, the CDR3 is TGTGCCAGCAGCCTTAGGAGCTCTGGAAACACCATATATTTT. Protein sequence: CASSLRSSGNTIYF.

This chain connects TRBV28 to TRBJ1-4; 8 positions match TRBD1. The germline gives CDR1 MDHEN, CDR2 SYDVKM. The CDR3 is made up of 14 amino acids. V shed 5 bases, J shed 4 bases, and the junction held 3 bases outside the gene matches. The CDR3: CASSRQGNNEKLFF. The CDR3, as DNA: TGTGCCAGCAGTAGACAGGGGAATAATGAAAAACTGTTTTTT.

The rearrangement links TRBV30 to TRBJ1-1, with D perhaps matching TRBD1 (5 bases). This CDR3 spans 13 amino acids. The V end was cut by 4 bases, the J end by 0 bases, with 9 bases between. Germline CDR1 reads GTSNPN; CDR2 reads SVGIG (reference sequence). The CDR3 DNA is TGTGCCTGGATGCGGGACTTGAACACTGAAGCTTTCTTT. This encodes CAWMRDLNTEAFF.

This clone came up once. The chain has TRBV14 and TRBJ1-5; D ambiguous. The V end was cut by 4 bases, the J end by 4 bases, with 5 bases between. CDR3 length: 12 amino acids. In germline, CDR1 is SGHDN, CDR2 FVKESK. The CDR3 loop reads CASSPWNQPQHF. The CDR3 DNA reads TGTGCCAGCAGCCCTTGGAATCAGCCCCAGCATTTT.

This clone was picked up one time. This chain uses TRBV28 with TRBJ2-4; a weak D match, TRBD1 (5 bases). Germline V gives CDR1 MDHEN, CDR2 SYDVKM. The CDR3 has 15 residues. Trimming removed 3 bases at V and 2 bases at J, with 11 bases between. CDR3 in amino acids: CASSFPGLTKNIQYF. The CDR3 DNA follows: TGTGCCAGCAGTTTCCCAGGGCTAACCAAAAACATTCAGTACTTC.

The V call is TRBV3-1 (or the pseudogene TRBV3-2), the J call TRBJ1-6, with a tentative D call TRBD1 (6 bases). The V end lost 1 base, the J end lost 10 bases, and 11 bases lay between the germline ends. The CDR3 covers 14 residues. Looked up from germline, CDR1 is LGHDT and CDR2 is YNNKEL (reference sequence). The CDR3 sequence is CASSQGGDNSPLHF. As DNA, the CDR3 is TGTGCCAGCAGCCAAGGTGGGGACAACTCACCCCTCCACTTT.

This clone was detected a few times. The chain couples TRBV11-2 to TRBJ1-2; a possible D gene is TRBD1 (6 bases). CDR3 length: 15 residues. Per the germline V gene, CDR1 is SGHAT and CDR2 is FQNNGV. Between the trimmed V and J ends, which lost 1 base and 7 bases, there was a span of 16 bases. The CDR3 reads CASSLAGGRKSGYTF. The CDR3 DNA reads as TGTGCCAGCAGCTTAGCGGGGGGGCGGAAAAGTGGCTACACCTTC.

This chain uses TRBV5-6 with TRBJ2-3; 12 bases map to TRBD2. The CDR3 loop spans 18 amino acids. Germline CDR1 SGHDT, CDR2 YYEEEE. V dropped 0 bases and J dropped 3; count of bases not matched to a gene: 8. The CDR3: CASSLVLAGGQGTDTQYF. The CDR3 nucleotides read TGTGCCAGCAGCTTGGTCCTAGCGGGAGGGCAAGGGACAGATACGCAGTATTTT.

V usage is TRBV15 and J usage is TRBJ1-4; D gene ambiguous. The CDR3 is 15 residues long. The V end was cut by 1 base, the J end by 4 bases, with 10 bases between. CDR1 is LNHNV, CDR2 YYDKDF, per germline (reference sequence). CDR3 loop: CATSRGRLSNEKLFF. For the CDR3, the DNA is TGTGCCACCAGCAGAGGGAGGCTCAGTAATGAAAAACTGTTTTTT.

The table lists this clone with a few counts. The rearrangement joins TRBV19 to TRBJ1-5; 10 positions agree with TRBD1. CDR3 length equals 17 residues. V lost 0 bases, J lost 0 bases, and 2 bases stayed unmatched. Germline CDR1 reads LNHDA; CDR2 reads SQIVND (reference sequence). In DNA, the CDR3 is TGTGCCAGTAGTATAGAGGGGACAGGGGTTAGCAATCAGCCCCAGCATTTT. It yields the protein CASSIEGTGVSNQPQHF.

The chain joins TRBV6-5 to TRBJ2-3; TRBD1 matches 7 bases. From germline, CDR1 is MNHEY and CDR2 SVGAGI. V was clipped by 6 bases and J by 5 bases; unmatched bases: 5. The CDR3 is made up of 13 amino acids. CDR3 loop: CASSDRAGDTQYF. CDR3 DNA sequence: TGTGCCAGCAGCGACAGGGCGGGAGATACGCAGTATTTT.

This sequence joins TRBV18 and TRBJ1-2; 7 nucleotides agree with TRBD1. V lost 0 bases and J lost 5; bases outside the gene matches: 9. Germline V lookup: CDR1 KGHSH, CDR2 LQKENI. There are 16 residues in the CDR3. The CDR3 sequence: CASSPPSQGYGYGYTF. As DNA, the CDR3 is TGTGCCAGCTCACCACCGTCACAGGGGTACGGGTATGGCTACACCTTC.